A selection of T cell receptor beta chains follows, all from one sample in a study of blood T cells in healthy people across ages. TCRdb recomputed calls from the 5' RACE reads with MiXCR, one row per CDR3 protein. The top ten clones hold 30% to 45% of a sample with about 640,000 distinct CDR3 sequences, about 53% of them seen once. The specimen sequenced was blood. Source of these receptors: a man aged 55 to 69 in good health. The CDR3 runs from the conserved cysteine through the conserved F or W.

>TRBV12-3/TRBV12-4
CASSWGAGDEKLFF
>TRBV2
CASSEVDETQYF
>TRBV5-5
CASSLEGASGALREQYF
>TRBV27
CASSLGQATRGYTF
>TRBV2
CASRMDSGNTIYF
>TRBV5-1
CASSPGDRGSEKLFF
>TRBV6-1
CASTQGSGNTEAFF
>TRBV20-1
CSATRAGGLNNEQFF
>TRBV6-5
CASSLHRSGANVLTF
>TRBV11-2
CASSLWGPRPGELFF
>TRBV7-6
CASSGTPQETQYF
>TRBV5-1
CASSYTGDAGEKLFF
>TRBV2
CASSIGTGGFQETQYF
>TRBV10-3
CAISEQDRMNTEAFF
>TRBV28
CASSFRGTSGGLWETQYF
>TRBV18
CASSPWTSRWGYEQYF
>TRBV3-1
CASSQGTGEGETQYF
>TRBV25-1
CASRDPVGKTQYF
>TRBV20-1
CSASSGGTSLNEQFF
>TRBV5-1
CASSLAARRGETQYF
>TRBV7-9
CASSQDAIGYTF
>TRBV4-1
CASSLNGGGGGEQFF
>TRBV19
CASRMYSSSTDTQYF
>TRBV6-1
CASSEEGGWKQYF